The 24 T cell receptor beta chains given below trace back to one sample, sequenced in a study of Graves' ophthalmopathy and Graves' hyperthyroidism. Investigators amplified TCR beta CDR3 regions from RNA transcripts. A first-round RT-PCR used HTBI primers, followed by a second-round multiplex PCR. TCRdb re-derived calls from the multiplex PCR reads in MiXCR, one entry per CDR3 protein. The repertoire consists of 1 million to 1.3 million distinct CDR3 sequences, with 35% to 40% occurring once and the leading ten covering around 10%. Sequenced material: peripheral blood or thyroid tissue (not recorded which). All receptors derive from an adult man with Graves' hyperthyroidism.

This clonotype was counted many times. The genes are TRBV10-3 and TRBJ2-6, with D hard to call. The V gene lost 3 bases and the J gene lost 2 bases, with 11 bases spanning the gap. Germline loops: CDR1 ENHRY, CDR2 SYGVKD. This CDR3 spans 16 amino acids. CDR3: CAISEGYRAGANVLTF. The CDR3 DNA reads TGTGCCATCAGTGAAGGGTATAGGGCTGGGGCCAACGTCCTGACTTTC.

This clonotype was counted at least ten times. The rearrangement links TRBV7-2 to TRBJ2-7; TRBD2 matches at 8 bases. The CDR3 extends over 18 amino acids. Germline V gene lookup returns CDR1 SGHTA and CDR2 FQGNSA. V lost 1 base, J lost 2 bases, and 13 bases stayed unmatched. DNA for the CDR3: TGTGCCAGCAGCTTAGTTAGGGGGAGGGGAGCGGGGGCCTACGAGCAGTACTTC. Protein: CASSLVRGRGAGAYEQYF.

This clonotype has more than one count but fewer than ten. V gene TRBV5-4 combines with J gene TRBJ1-5, with TRBD1 matching over 11 bases. The CDR3 contains 17 residues. Germline CDR1 and CDR2: SGHNT and YYREEE (reference sequence). The V and J ends lost 5 bases and 5 bases, in that order; junction bases with no gene match: 12. CDR3 nucleotide sequence: TGTGCCAGCAGTCAGGGGCCTGGGACAGGGGGTTATCAGCCCCAGCATTTT. Its protein is CASSQGPGTGGYQPQHF.

This clonotype was recorded many times. The V call is TRBV15, the J call TRBJ2-2, with 7 positions matching TRBD2. Germline V gene lookup returns CDR1 LNHNV and CDR2 YYDKDF (reference sequence). This CDR3 comprises 17 residues. The V gene end was trimmed by 0 bases and the J gene end by 1 base; junction bases not matched to a gene: 5. The CDR3: CATSRDIVAGNTGELFF. The CDR3 coding sequence is TGTGCCACCAGCAGAGATATTGTAGCGGGGAACACCGGGGAGCTGTTTTTT.

This clonotype was observed once. This rearrangement joins TRBV9 to TRBJ1-5, with D perhaps TRBD1 (5 bases). V lost 2 bases to trimming and J lost 0 bases, with 15 bases between them. Germline V gene data show CDR1 as SGDLS and CDR2 as YYNGEE. The CDR3 is 17 residues long. DNA for the CDR3: TGTGCCAGCAGCGTTGTTGTAGTAGGGGTTAGCAATCAGCCCCAGCATTTT. Protein sequence: CASSVVVVGVSNQPQHF.

DNA of the CDR3: TGTGCCTGCCTCCAGGGGCCGAACACTGAAGCTTTCTTT. Amino acids: CACLQGPNTEAFF. The chain joins TRBV30 to TRBJ1-1; maybe TRBD1 (6 bases). V shed 6 bases and J shed 1 base, with 12 bases lying between them. CDR1 is GTSNPN and CDR2 is SVGIG in the germline V gene (reference sequence). The CDR3 is 13 amino acids.

This clonotype was seen many times. The gene calls are TRBV7-2 and TRBJ2-7, with TRBD2 as a possible D gene (5 bases). Germline CDR1 SGHTA, CDR2 FQGNSA. V lost 5 bases to trimming and J lost 3 bases, with 20 bases between them. The CDR3 contains 16 residues. The CDR3 sequence is CASSLPRDLPRYEQYF. The CDR3 DNA reads TGTGCCAGCAGCCTCCCCCGGGATCTACCACGCTACGAGCAGTACTTC.

The rearrangement joins TRBV29-1 to TRBJ1-3, with 9 positions matching TRBD1. The CDR3 extends over 12 amino acids. The V gene end was trimmed by 4 bases and the J gene end by 7 bases; junction bases not matched to a gene: 2. CDR1 is SQVTM, CDR2 ANQGSEA, per germline. The CDR3 DNA is TGCAGCGTTGGGGACAGGGTGAACACCATATATTTT. Translating gives CSVGDRVNTIYF.

The chain couples TRBV7-2 to TRBJ2-1, with 14 bases fitting TRBD2. The CDR3 is 16 residues long. The germline V gene encodes CDR1 SGHTA and CDR2 FQGNSA. V lost 6 bases to trimming and J lost 9 bases; unmatched junction nucleotides: 10. The CDR3 is CASRSGLAGALGEQFF. The CDR3 DNA sequence: TGTGCCAGCAGGTCGGGACTAGCGGGGGCCCTTGGTGAGCAGTTCTTC.

In this sample, this clonotype turned up many times. The J gene is TRBJ1-5, the V gene TRBV5-1; 7 bases map to TRBD1. V shed 3 bases, J shed 1 base, and the junction held 7 bases outside the gene matches. Looked up from germline, CDR1 is SGHRS and CDR2 is YFSETQ. The CDR3 contains 16 residues. The CDR3 region is CASSSPGTVSNQPQHF. DNA for the CDR3: TGCGCCAGCAGCTCACCCGGGACAGTAAGCAATCAGCCCCAGCATTTT.

The rearrangement uses TRBV29-1 and TRBJ1-5, with 9 bases aligning to TRBD1. V shed 3 bases, J shed 4 bases, and the junction held 4 bases outside the gene matches. The CDR3 is 14 residues long. CDR1 is SQVTM and CDR2 is ANQGSEA in the germline V gene. CDR3 nucleotides: TGCAGCGTTGAGGCGGGACAGGGAAATCAGCCCCAGCATTTT. This codes for CSVEAGQGNQPQHF.

The J gene is TRBJ1-5, the V gene TRBV10-2; D gene ambiguous. This CDR3 has 14 amino acids. CDR1 WSHSY and CDR2 SAAADI come from the germline V gene. Trimming pared 3 bases from V and 7 bases from J, leaving 13 bases between. This CDR3 is CASSDSGEYQPQHF. CDR3 nucleotide sequence: TGCGCCAGCAGTGACTCCGGGGAGTACCAGCCCCAGCATTTT.

This clonotype was detected only a few times. The chain has TRBV5-6 and TRBJ2-5; 9 bases are shared with TRBD1. Trimming cost V 2 bases and J 7 bases; bases outside gene matches: 9. Germline CDR1 SGHDT, CDR2 YYEEEE. CDR3 length equals 15 residues. In DNA form, the CDR3 reads TGTGCCAGCAGCTTTTTAGGGACAGGGTCGGGGACCCAGTACTTC. Protein sequence: CASSFLGTGSGTQYF.

The chain combines TRBV7-2 with TRBJ1-1; 10 bases map to TRBD1. Germline trimming cut 0 bases from V and 5 bases from J; bases unmatched to any gene: 3. This CDR3 contains 15 residues. From germline, CDR1 is SGHTA and CDR2 FQGNSA. The chain's CDR3 is CASSLAGTGETEAFF. The DNA for the CDR3 is TGTGCCAGCAGCTTAGCGGGGACAGGGGAGACTGAAGCTTTCTTT. The variable domain in full, with the rest retrieved from reference TRBV7-2 and TRBJ1-1, is GAGVSQSPSNKVTEKGKDVELRCDPISGHTALYWYRQSLGQGLEFLIYFQGNSAPDKSGLPSDRFSAERTGGSVSTLTIQRTQQEDSAVYLCASSLAGTGETEAFFGQGTRLTVV.

The gene calls are TRBV7-9 and TRBJ1-1, with unresolved D. Trimming left V 1 base short and J 7 bases short, with 10 bases between. This CDR3 spans 13 amino acids. The germline V gene has CDR1 SEHNR and CDR2 FQNEAQ (reference sequence). CDR3: CASSLGVTNEAFF. The CDR3 DNA sequence: TGTGCCAGCAGCTTAGGGGTGACTAATGAAGCTTTCTTT.

With respect to this clonotype: A much bigger clone sits one base away, suggesting this may be a read error. This chain connects TRBV7-8 to TRBJ1-6, with D maybe TRBD1 (5 bases). Germline CDR1 is SGHVS and CDR2 is FQNEAQ. Trimming removed 1 base from V and 5 bases from J, with 15 bases in between. The CDR3 spans 17 residues. The CDR3 DNA reads as TGTGCCAGCAGCTTAGTTCGGGGTGCGGGGCATAATTCACCCCTCCACTTT. Translation: CASSLVRGAGHNSPLHF.

This clonotype was seen a single time. The rearrangement links TRBV15 to TRBJ1-2, with D unresolved. The CDR3 contains 13 residues. V lost 1 base and J 7 bases, leaving 10 bases between the germline ends. Germline CDR1 is LNHNV and CDR2 is YYDKDF (reference sequence). The DNA of the CDR3 is TGTGCCACCAGCAGAGTTGGGCCGACTGGCTACACCTTC. Its translation is CATSRVGPTGYTF.

There are a few counts of this clonotype. The genes are TRBV7-2 and TRBJ2-6, with D perhaps TRBD1 (5 bases). This CDR3 spans 15 amino acids. The V gene lost 5 bases and the J gene lost 2 bases, with 10 bases spanning the gap. Germline V gene sequence: CDR1 SGHTA, CDR2 FQGNSA. The CDR3 sequence is CASSHQGPGANVLTF. CDR3 coding DNA: TGTGCCAGCAGCCACCAGGGCCCTGGGGCCAACGTCCTGACTTTC. Drawing the rest from reference TRBV7-2 and TRBJ2-6, the complete variable domain is GAGVSQSPSNKVTEKGKDVELRCDPISGHTALYWYRQSLGQGLEFLIYFQGNSAPDKSGLPSDRFSAERTGGSVSTLTIQRTQQEDSAVYLCASSHQGPGANVLTFGAGSRLTVL.

This clonotype was seen many times. CDR3 sequence reads: CASSPQYGGNQPQHF. CDR3 nucleotide sequence: TGTGCCAGCAGCCCCCAGTACGGTGGCAATCAGCCCCAGCATTTT. The chain couples TRBV7-2 to TRBJ1-5; unclear D gene. The CDR3 sequence is 15 residues long. Deletions cut 5 bases from V and 2 bases from J, with 13 bases between. Germline assignment: CDR1 SGHTA and CDR2 FQGNSA.

This chain links TRBV9 with TRBJ1-1, with 11 bases lining up with TRBD1. Germline values: CDR1 SGDLS, CDR2 YYNGEE. Trimming at V came to 3 bases and at J to 8 bases, leaving 9 bases not matched to a gene. The CDR3 is 15 residues long. The CDR3, as DNA: TGTGCCAGCAGCGAGGGGGGACAGGGGGTGTGGGAAGCTTTCTTT. It translates to CASSEGGQGVWEAFF. The full variable domain, rest sourced from reference TRBV9 and TRBJ1-1, is DSGVTQTPKHLITATGQRVTLRCSPRSGDLSVYWYQQSLDQGLQFLIQYYNGEERAKGNILERFSAQQFPDLHSELNLSSLELGDSALYFCASSEGGQGVWEAFFGQGTRLTVV.

This clonotype was seen many times. The gene calls are TRBV9 and TRBJ2-5; tentative D call: TRBD1 (6 bases). The germline CDR1 and CDR2 sequences are SGDLS and YYNGEE. Trimming shortened V by 0 bases and J by 5 bases, and 11 bases separated the two germline ends. The CDR3 sequence is 14 residues long. The CDR3 reads CASSVEGVGETQYF. The CDR3 DNA is TGTGCCAGCAGCGTAGAGGGGGTGGGGGAGACCCAGTACTTC.

This clonotype was seen just once. The J gene is TRBJ1-5, the V gene TRBV7-9, with 7 bases that match TRBD1. J was trimmed by 1 base and V by 6 bases; bases with no gene match: 9. The CDR3 consists of 16 residues. Germline V gene sequence: CDR1 SEHNR, CDR2 FQNEAQ (reference sequence). The CDR3 DNA reads as TGTGCCAGCAGTCTGTTGGACAGGATGAGCAATCAGCCCCAGCATTTT. The encoded protein is CASSLLDRMSNQPQHF.

Notes on this clonotype: At one boundary the junction diverges from the germline segment, which might be a read error. This chain links TRBV2 with TRBJ2-2; 7 nucleotides align to TRBD1. CDR1 and CDR2 (germline): SNHLY, FYNNEI. This CDR3 is built from 15 residues. The CDR3 nucleotides are TGTGCCAGCAGAGAGACAGGGTTGAACACCGGGGAGCTGTCTTGG. Translated: CASRETGLNTGELSW. The full variable domain, with the rest looked up from reference TRBV2 and TRBJ2-2, is EPEVTQTPSHQVTQMGQEVILRCVPISNHLYFYWYRQILGQKVEFLVSFYNNEISEKSEIFDDQFSVERPDGSNFTLKIRSTKLEDSAMYFCASRETGLNTGELSWGEGSRLTVL.

The V gene is TRBV20-1, the J gene TRBJ1-5; D is unclear. V was trimmed by 6 bases and J by 5 bases, leaving 14 bases between them. Germline V gene sequence: CDR1 DFQATT, CDR2 SNEGSKA (reference sequence). The CDR3 covers 13 residues. The CDR3 nucleotides are TGCAGTGCCCCGCATAGGGTGGATCAGCCCCAGCATTTT. Amino acid sequence: CSAPHRVDQPQHF.